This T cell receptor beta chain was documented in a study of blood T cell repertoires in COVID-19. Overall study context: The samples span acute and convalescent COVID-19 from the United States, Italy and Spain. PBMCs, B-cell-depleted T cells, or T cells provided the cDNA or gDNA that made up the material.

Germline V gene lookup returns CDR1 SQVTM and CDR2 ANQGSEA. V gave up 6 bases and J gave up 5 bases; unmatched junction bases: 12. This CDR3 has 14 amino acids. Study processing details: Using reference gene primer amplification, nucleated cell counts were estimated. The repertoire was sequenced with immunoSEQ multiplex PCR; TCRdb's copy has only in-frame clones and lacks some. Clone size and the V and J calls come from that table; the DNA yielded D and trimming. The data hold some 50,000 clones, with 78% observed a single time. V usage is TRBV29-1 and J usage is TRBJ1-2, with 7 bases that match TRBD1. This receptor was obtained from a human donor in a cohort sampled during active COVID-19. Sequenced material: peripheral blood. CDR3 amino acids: CSVVLQGRQYGYTF. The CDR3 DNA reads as TGCAGCGTCGTACTACAGGGGAGACAATATGGCTACACCTTC.